This T cell receptor (beta chain) was observed in a study of blood T cell repertoires in COVID-19. For the study at large: From the United States, Italy and Spain came samples of acute and convalescent COVID-19. Sources were T cells, B-cell-depleted T cells, or PBMCs; the material itself was cDNA or gDNA.

In the original analysis: Estimation of nucleated cell counts relied on the amplification of reference gene primers. The table came from immunoSEQ multiplex PCR; TCRdb's copy has only in-frame clones and leaves some out. For V, J and clone size, that table is used; D and trimming come from the DNA. The sample lists approximately 130,000 clones, about 86% occurring once. The sequence derives from a woman between 55 and 75 years old with active or convalescent COVID-19. The sample taken for sequencing was peripheral blood.

The CDR3 sequence is CASSFDSWGTEAFF. CDR3 nucleotide sequence: TGTGCCAGCAGCTTTGACAGTTGGGGCACTGAAGCTTTCTTT. The J gene is TRBJ1-1, the V gene TRBV5-8, with D possibly matching TRBD1 (5 bases). The V gene lost 2 bases and the J gene lost 4 bases, with 12 bases spanning the gap. CDR3 length: 14 amino acids. Germline CDR1 SGHTS, CDR2 YDEGEE.